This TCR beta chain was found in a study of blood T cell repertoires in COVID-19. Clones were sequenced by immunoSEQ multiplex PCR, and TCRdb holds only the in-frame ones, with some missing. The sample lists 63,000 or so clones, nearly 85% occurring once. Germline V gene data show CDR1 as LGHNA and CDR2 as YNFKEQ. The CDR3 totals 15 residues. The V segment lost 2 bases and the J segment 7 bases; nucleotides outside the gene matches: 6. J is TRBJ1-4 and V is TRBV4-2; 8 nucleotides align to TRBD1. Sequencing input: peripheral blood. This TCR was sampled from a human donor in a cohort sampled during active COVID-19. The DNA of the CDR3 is TGTGCCAGCAGCCAAACAGGGGGGGGTGGTGAAAAACTGTTTTTT. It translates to CASSQTGGGGEKLFF.